One T cell receptor beta chain is described in this entry. This CDR3 has 16 residues. Germline V gives CDR1 SGDLS, CDR2 YYNGEE. V was pared by 0 bases and J by 8 bases, with 18 bases between. This entry belongs to a study of blood T cell repertoires in COVID-19. Study background: Specimens from acute and convalescent COVID-19 originated in the United States, Italy and Spain. Sources were T cells, B-cell-depleted T cells, or PBMCs; the material itself was cDNA or gDNA.

In the authors' workflow: Reference gene primer amplification gave nucleated cell count estimates. The assay was immunoSEQ multiplex PCR, and TCRdb's table has in-frame clones only and misses some. V, J and clone size are taken as reported in that table, and D and trimming were inferred from the DNA itself. This sample has around 300,000 clones, with around four fifths found just once. This clonotype originated in a woman aged 50 to 60 with active or convalescent COVID-19. The specimen was peripheral blood. This sequence joins TRBV9 and TRBJ2-1, with D tentatively TRBD2 (6 bases). CDR3 in amino acids: CASSVGLRDYDHEQFF. The CDR3 bases are TGTGCCAGCAGCGTAGGGCTGCGGGATTATGACCATGAGCAGTTCTTC.